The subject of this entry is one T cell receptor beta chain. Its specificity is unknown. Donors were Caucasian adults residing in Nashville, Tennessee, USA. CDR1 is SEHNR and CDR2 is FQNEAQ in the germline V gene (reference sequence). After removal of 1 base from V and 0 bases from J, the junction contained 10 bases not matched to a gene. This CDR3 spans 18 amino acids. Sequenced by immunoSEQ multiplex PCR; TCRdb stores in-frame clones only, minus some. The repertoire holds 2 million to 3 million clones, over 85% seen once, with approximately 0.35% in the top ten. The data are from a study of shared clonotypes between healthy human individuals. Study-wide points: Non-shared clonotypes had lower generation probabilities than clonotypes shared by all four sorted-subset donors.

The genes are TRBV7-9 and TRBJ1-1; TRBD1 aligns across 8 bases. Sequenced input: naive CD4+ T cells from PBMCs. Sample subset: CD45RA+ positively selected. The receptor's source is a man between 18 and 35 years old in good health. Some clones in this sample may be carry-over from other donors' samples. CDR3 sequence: CASSLGAGGRGMNTEAFF. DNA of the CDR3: TGTGCCAGCAGCTTAGGCGCAGGGGGCAGGGGCATGAACACTGAAGCTTTCTTT.